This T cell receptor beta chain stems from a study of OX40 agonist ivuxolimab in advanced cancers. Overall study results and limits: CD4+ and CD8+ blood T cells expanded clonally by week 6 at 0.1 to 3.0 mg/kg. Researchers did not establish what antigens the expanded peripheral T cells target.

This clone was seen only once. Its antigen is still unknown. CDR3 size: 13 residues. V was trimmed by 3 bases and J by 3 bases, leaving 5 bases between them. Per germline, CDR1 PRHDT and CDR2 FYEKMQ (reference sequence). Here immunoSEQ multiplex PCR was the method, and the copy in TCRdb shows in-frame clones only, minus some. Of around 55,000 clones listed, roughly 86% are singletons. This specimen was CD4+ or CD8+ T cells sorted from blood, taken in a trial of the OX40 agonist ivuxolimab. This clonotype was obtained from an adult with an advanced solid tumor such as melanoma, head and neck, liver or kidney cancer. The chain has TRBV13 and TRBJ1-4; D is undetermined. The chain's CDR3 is CASSLRANEKLFF. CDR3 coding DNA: TGTGCCAGCAGCTTGCGGGCTAATGAAAAACTGTTTTTT.